The 11 T cell receptor beta chains reported below all come from one sample, sequenced in a study of response to subunit inactivated influenza vaccine (dated by TCRdb to the late 2010s). Library preparation used RT-PCR. TCRdb names Illumina HiSeq 2500 as the instrument used. Through fastp at Q25 and MiXCR, TCRdb rebuilt clones from the public reads, retaining in-frame beta chains. Rows with a matching CDR3 protein are joined into one entry that keeps the most common DNA and genes. Within this sample are more than 450,000 distinct CDR3 sequences, with about 11% of them counted one time only. 9.5% to 13% of the sample is held by the ten biggest clonotypes. The sample here was PBMCs from blood, taken on the day of vaccination. These receptors came from a middle-aged man who received an inactivated influenza vaccine. Donor details come from another sample of the same person, matched by shared clones.

Many counts were recorded for this clonotype. V and J are TRBV12-3 or TRBV12-4 and TRBJ1-2; D may be TRBD1 (5 bases). V lost 7 bases and J 0 bases, leaving 9 bases between the germline ends. This CDR3 region has 13 residues. CDR3 residues: CASTSTANYGYTF. The CDR3 nucleotides are TGTGCCAGCACCTCGACAGCTAACTATGGCTACACCTTC.

In this sample, this clonotype turned up a few times. The chain links TRBV6-2 or TRBV6-3 to TRBJ2-1; TRBD2 matches at 16 bases. Germline V gene lookup returns CDR1 MNHEY and CDR2 SVGEGT. Unmatched junction bases numbered 8, after V lost 4 bases and J lost 5 bases. The CDR3 consists of 18 residues. The chain's CDR3 is CASSLGLAGGKLNNEQFF. The CDR3 nucleotides are TGTGCCAGCAGTTTGGGACTAGCGGGAGGGAAGTTAAACAATGAGCAGTTCTTC.

This clonotype was seen many times. The chain has TRBV20-1 and TRBJ2-7; perhaps D is TRBD1 or TRBD2 (6 bases each). The germline V gene has CDR1 DFQATT and CDR2 SNEGSKA (reference sequence). Trimming removed 3 bases at V and 0 bases at J, with 9 bases between. The CDR3 covers 13 residues. The CDR3 DNA reads as TGCAGTGCTAGCGGGGGCCACTCCTACGAGCAGTACTTC. Translating gives CSASGGHSYEQYF.

The genes are TRBV6-6 and TRBJ1-1; unclear D gene. Trimming took off 2 bases at V and 12 bases at J, with 13 bases between the two ends. Germline loops: CDR1 MNHNY, CDR2 SVGAGI (reference sequence). This CDR3 spans 12 amino acids. The CDR3 nucleotides read TGTGCCAGCAGTTACGGTACGGACCCATCTTTCTTT. This sequence encodes CASSYGTDPSFF.

The sample holds a few counts of this clonotype. V gene TRBV7-2 combines with J gene TRBJ1-4, with D perhaps TRBD1 (5 bases). V was pared by 4 bases and J by 8 bases, with 17 bases between. The CDR3 covers 15 residues. In germline, CDR1 is SGHTA, CDR2 FQGNSA. Written as DNA, the CDR3 is TGTGCCAGCAGCTCTGCCTCCGGGGCGGGAGAAAAACTGTTTTTT. It translates to CASSSASGAGEKLFF.

This clonotype was observed a handful of times. The chain employs TRBV12-3 or TRBV12-4 and TRBJ2-7; D remains unclear. Trimming took off 11 bases at V and 5 bases at J, with 28 bases between the two ends. The CDR3 runs to 16 residues. CDR3 nucleotide sequence: TGTGCCGAATCTACCTCTCCGGACCTCACAAAGAACGAGCAGTACTTC. Translation: CAESTSPDLTKNEQYF.

This chain links TRBV12-3 or TRBV12-4 with TRBJ2-7, with D maybe TRBD1 (6 bases). This CDR3 contains 14 residues. V was trimmed by 4 bases and J by 5 bases, leaving 15 bases between them. Here the CDR3 DNA reads TGTGCCAGCAGTTCCACTAACAGGGCCCACGAGCAGTACTTC. As protein: CASSSTNRAHEQYF.

This clonotype has just a few counts. The rearrangement joins TRBV20-1 to TRBJ2-7; D remains unclear. The CDR3 totals 16 residues. Per germline, CDR1 DFQATT and CDR2 SNEGSKA (reference sequence). V was pared by 0 bases and J by 7 bases, with 22 bases between. The CDR3 DNA reads as TGCAGTGCTAGAGATGGGCGAAGGAGTCCCACTTCTGAGCAGTACTTC. Translation gives CSARDGRRSPTSEQYF.

The gene calls are TRBV9 and TRBJ2-5; 7 bases are shared with TRBD2. Germline V lookup: CDR1 SGDLS, CDR2 YYNGEE. Trimming removed 0 bases from V and 5 bases from J; junction bases left unmatched: 7. The CDR3 sequence is 15 residues long. The chain's CDR3 is CASSVDSAGVETQYF. DNA of the CDR3: TGTGCCAGCAGCGTAGATTCGGCGGGAGTGGAGACCCAGTACTTC. Using reference TRBV9 and TRBJ2-5 for the parts outside the CDR3, the full variable domain is DSGVTQTPKHLITATGQRVTLRCSPRSGDLSVYWYQQSLDQGLQFLIQYYNGEERAKGNILERFSAQQFPDLHSELNLSSLELGDSALYFCASSVDSAGVETQYFGPGTRLLVL.

The chain combines TRBV3-1 with TRBJ2-1; 13 bases are a match to TRBD2. Germline V CDR1 and CDR2: LGHDT, YNNKEL (reference sequence). Germline trimming cut 3 bases from V and 6 bases from J; bases unmatched to any gene: 5. CDR3 size: 16 residues. This chain's CDR3 is CASSHLTSGRINEQFF. The CDR3 DNA reads as TGTGCCAGCAGCCACCTGACTAGCGGGAGGATCAATGAGCAGTTCTTC.

This clonotype was recorded a few times. The rearrangement uses TRBV7-8 and TRBJ1-4; D possibly corresponds to TRBD1 (5 bases). The CDR3 runs 14 residues. Between the trimmed V and J ends, which lost 1 base and 8 bases, there was a span of 11 bases. The germline gives CDR1 SGHVS, CDR2 FQNEAQ. CDR3 region: CASSLESWGEKLFF. The CDR3 DNA is TGTGCCAGCAGCTTAGAATCTTGGGGCGAAAAACTGTTTTTT.